The next 28 T cell receptor beta chains were all read from a single sample in a study of monozygotic twins with inflammatory bowel disease. Reprocessing the 5' RACE reads, TCRdb reports a single entry for every CDR3 protein and omits DNA. The sample has roughly 300,000 distinct CDR3 sequences. The sample consisted of blood. The receptors stem from a human donor with ulcerative colitis or Crohn's disease, or a healthy co-twin of an affected twin (not recorded which).

This chain connects TRBV3-1 to TRBJ1-6. This CDR3 region has 15 residues. The germline gives CDR1 LGHDT, CDR2 YNNKEL (reference sequence). The CDR3 is CASSQVNRGGSPLHF.

The CDR3 protein is CASSVTDRDVGGYTF. This chain joins TRBV7-9 and TRBJ1-2; TCRdb lists TRBD1, though no DNA is available to test this call. This CDR3 is 15 amino acids long. CDR1 SEHNR and CDR2 FQNEAQ come from the germline V gene (reference sequence). The entire variable domain, with the rest obtained from reference TRBV7-9 and TRBJ1-2, is as follows: DTGVSQNPRHKITKRGQNVTFRCDPISEHNRLYWYRQTLGQGPEFLTYFQNEAQLEKSRLLSDRFSAERPKGSFSTLEIQRTEQGDSAMYLCASSVTDRDVGGYTFGSGTRLTVV.

The chain is built from TRBV28 and TRBJ2-6; with no DNA, the TCRdb D assignment of TRBD1 cannot be verified. CDR1 MDHEN and CDR2 SYDVKM come from the germline V gene. This CDR3 region has 18 residues. The CDR3 protein is CASSLVGQGISGANVLTF.

This sequence joins TRBV3-1 and TRBJ1-2; TCRdb selects TRBD1, and the lack of DNA leaves this call unchecked. CDR1 and CDR2 from the germline V gene are LGHDT and YNNKEL (reference sequence). The CDR3 totals 13 residues. CDR3 sequence: CASSLRQGYGYTF.

The chain has TRBV27 and TRBJ2-7. Germline CDR1 MNHEY, CDR2 SMNVEV (reference sequence). This CDR3 is built from 14 residues. CDR3 in amino acids: CASSSSSFSYEQYF.

The rearrangement links TRBV6-1 to TRBJ1-2; the D call from TCRdb, TRBD1, cannot be confirmed without DNA. Germline V CDR1 and CDR2: MNHNS, SASEGT. This CDR3 comprises 16 residues. CDR3: CASSRMGDSIFYGYTF.

The chain employs TRBV5-5 and TRBJ1-1; there is no DNA to check the TCRdb D call of TRBD1. There are 14 residues in the CDR3. Germline V CDR1 and CDR2: SGHKS, YYEKEE (reference sequence). Here the CDR3 reads CASSLTTGNTEAFF. Full variable domain (missing parts from reference TRBV5-5 and TRBJ1-1): DAGVTQSPTHLIKTRGQQVTLRCSPISGHKSVSWYQQVLGQGPQFIFQYYEKEERGRGNFPDRFSARQFPNYSSELNVNALLLGDSALYLCASSLTTGNTEAFFGQGTRLTVV.

The CDR3: CASSLGDGFNQPQHF. The chain uses TRBV28 and TRBJ1-5. The germline V gene encodes CDR1 MDHEN and CDR2 SYDVKM. The CDR3 spans 15 residues.

The rearrangement links TRBV7-2 to TRBJ2-7; TCRdb calls TRBD2, which cannot be checked without DNA. Germline CDR1 reads SGHTA; CDR2 reads FQGNSA. The CDR3 is made up of 16 amino acids. The CDR3 loop is CASSFFGTSGYHEQYF.

The chain carries TRBV20-1 and TRBJ1-4. CDR1 DFQATT and CDR2 SNEGSKA come from the germline V gene (reference sequence). This CDR3 has 12 amino acids. The CDR3 is CSARGNYEKLFF.

The rearrangement joins TRBV11-2 to TRBJ1-5; TCRdb selects TRBD1, and the lack of DNA leaves this call unchecked. Germline V CDR1 and CDR2: SGHAT, FQNNGV. The CDR3 extends over 15 amino acids. The CDR3 is CASSFGGSSNQPQHF. Together with reference TRBV11-2 and TRBJ1-5, the CDR3 gives the full variable domain: EAGVAQSPRYKIIEKRQSVAFWCNPISGHATLYWYQQILGQGPKLLIQFQNNGVVDDSQLPKDRFSAERLKGVDSTLKIQPAKLEDSAVYLCASSFGGSSNQPQHFGDGTRLSIL.

The V call is TRBV15, the J call TRBJ2-7; checking the TCRdb D call of TRBD1 is not possible without DNA. CDR1 LNHNV and CDR2 YYDKDF come from the germline V gene (reference sequence). CDR3 size: 13 residues. CDR3 sequence: CATSREGPVEQYF.

The chain combines TRBV5-1 with TRBJ2-7; there is no DNA to check the TCRdb D call of TRBD1. Germline V gene sequence: CDR1 SGHRS, CDR2 YFSETQ. The CDR3 loop spans 14 amino acids. The chain's CDR3 is CASSFPGQNYEQYF.

CDR3 sequence reads: CASSPDTGYEQYF. V and J are TRBV27 and TRBJ2-7; TCRdb designates TRBD1, a call that cannot be tested without DNA. This CDR3 has 13 residues. CDR1 and CDR2 from the germline V gene are MNHEY and SMNVEV (reference sequence).

The chain uses TRBV6-2 or TRBV6-3 and TRBJ1-3. The CDR3 consists of 14 residues. Germline lookup yields CDR1 MNHEY and CDR2 SVGEGT. This chain's CDR3 is CASSYSHSGNTIYF.

This chain links TRBV30 with TRBJ1-4; TCRdb proposes TRBD1, but this gene call is untestable without DNA. The CDR3 is 15 residues long. Germline values: CDR1 GTSNPN, CDR2 SVGIG (reference sequence). CDR3: CAWSGDRLAIEKLFF.

CDR3 in amino acids: CASSQESGTTYEQYF. The chain joins TRBV3-1 to TRBJ2-7; TCRdb's D gene call, TRBD1, goes unchecked for lack of DNA. The CDR3 consists of 15 residues. Per the germline V gene, CDR1 is LGHDT and CDR2 is YNNKEL (reference sequence).

The V gene is TRBV6-1, the J gene TRBJ1-4. The CDR3 spans 16 residues. Germline CDR1 and CDR2: MNHNS and SASEGT. The CDR3 here is CASSRRWVGTNEKLFF.

V is TRBV5-1 and J is TRBJ2-1. The CDR3 consists of 13 residues. Germline lookup yields CDR1 SGHRS and CDR2 YFSETQ. The CDR3 region is CASSVGTYNEQFF.

The V call is TRBV5-1, the J call TRBJ2-7; TCRdb gives TRBD2 as the D gene, but with no DNA this cannot be confirmed. The germline CDR1 and CDR2 sequences are SGHRS and YFSETQ. The length of the CDR3 is 16 residues. CDR3 in amino acids: CASSPAVGVLRGEQYF.

The chain recombines TRBV15 with TRBJ2-2; TCRdb's assignment of TRBD1 cannot be checked, as there is no DNA. Looked up from germline, CDR1 is LNHNV and CDR2 is YYDKDF (reference sequence). The CDR3 runs to 15 residues. The CDR3 sequence: CATSRVRGDTGELFF.

The chain couples TRBV20-1 to TRBJ1-4. Germline values: CDR1 DFQATT, CDR2 SNEGSKA (reference sequence). The CDR3 consists of 11 residues. The CDR3 loop reads CSAQDRKLPLF.

V gene TRBV20-1 combines with J gene TRBJ2-7. The CDR3 contains 12 residues. Germline V CDR1 and CDR2: DFQATT, SNEGSKA (reference sequence). The CDR3 is CSARVPPYEQYF.

J is TRBJ2-7 and V is TRBV28; the D call of TRBD1 rests on TCRdb alone, since no DNA is present to check it. Germline V lookup: CDR1 MDHEN, CDR2 SYDVKM. CDR3 length equals 17 residues. CDR3 residues: CASSSAFGTGSAYEQYF.

This chain links TRBV18 with TRBJ2-6; TCRdb's D call of TRBD1 is untestable without DNA. The germline V gene encodes CDR1 KGHSH and CDR2 LQKENI. This CDR3 spans 18 amino acids. The CDR3 is CASSLNRVQSSGANVLTF.

This chain joins TRBV7-9 and TRBJ2-1; TCRdb calls TRBD1, which cannot be checked without DNA. The CDR3 loop spans 16 amino acids. The V gene's germline CDR1 is SEHNR and CDR2 FQNEAQ (reference sequence). The CDR3 sequence is CASSLGQGPFDNEQFF.

This rearrangement joins TRBV4-3 to TRBJ2-3; the D call of TRBD2 rests on TCRdb alone, since no DNA is present to check it. Germline assignment: CDR1 LGHNA and CDR2 YSLEER. This CDR3 is 14 amino acids long. CDR3 loop: CASSQGRAGDTQYF.

This chain uses TRBV7-8 with TRBJ2-3; TCRdb picks TRBD2, but there is no DNA to check that call. Germline V lookup: CDR1 SGHVS, CDR2 FQNEAQ. This CDR3 is built from 19 residues. This chain's CDR3 is CASSLDGTSGSTSTDTQYF. Based on the CDR3 plus reference TRBV7-8 and TRBJ2-3, the full variable domain is GAGVSQSPRYKVAKRGQDVALRCDPISGHVSLFWYQQALGQGPEFLTYFQNEAQLDKSGLPSDRFFAERPEGSVSTLKIQRTQQEDSAVYLCASSLDGTSGSTSTDTQYFGPGTRLTVL.